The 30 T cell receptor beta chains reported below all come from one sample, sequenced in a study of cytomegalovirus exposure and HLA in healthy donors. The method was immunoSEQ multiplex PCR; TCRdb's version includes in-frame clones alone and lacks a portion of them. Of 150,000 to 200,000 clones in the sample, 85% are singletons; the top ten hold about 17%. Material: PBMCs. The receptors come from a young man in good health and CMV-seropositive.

Here the CDR3 DNA reads TGTGCCAGCAGCTTTGATCGGCGGGAAGGTTCCTACGAGCAGTACTTC. Translation gives CASSFDRREGSYEQYF. This chain uses TRBV12-1 with TRBJ2-7; the table's D gene call, TRBD2, was not cross checked with the DNA. TRBV12-1 is a recognized pseudogene. This CDR3 spans 16 amino acids.

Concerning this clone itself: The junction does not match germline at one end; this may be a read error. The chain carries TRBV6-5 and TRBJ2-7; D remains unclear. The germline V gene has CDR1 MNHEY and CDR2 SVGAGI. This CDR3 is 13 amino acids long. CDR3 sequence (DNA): TGTGCCAGTAGTTCCACTGACACCTACGAGCAGTACTTC. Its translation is CASSSTDTYEQYF.

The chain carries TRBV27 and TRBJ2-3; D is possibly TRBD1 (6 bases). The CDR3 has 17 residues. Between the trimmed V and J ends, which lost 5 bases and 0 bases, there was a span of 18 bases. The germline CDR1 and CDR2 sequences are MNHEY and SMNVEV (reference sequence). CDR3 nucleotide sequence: TGTGCCAGCAGTCCCCAGGGGTATTTAGCTAGCACAGATACGCAGTATTTT. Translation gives CASSPQGYLASTDTQYF.

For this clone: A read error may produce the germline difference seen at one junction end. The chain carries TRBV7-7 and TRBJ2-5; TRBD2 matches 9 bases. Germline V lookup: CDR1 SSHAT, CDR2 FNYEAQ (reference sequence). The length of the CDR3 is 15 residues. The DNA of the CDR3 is TGTGCTAGCAGCTTAGGGGTAGCGGGGGAGGAGACCCAGTACTTC. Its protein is CASSLGVAGEETQYF. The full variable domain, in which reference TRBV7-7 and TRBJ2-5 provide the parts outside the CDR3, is GAGVSQSPRYKVTKRGQDVTLRCDPISSHATLYWYQQALGQGPEFLTYFNYEAQPDKSGLPSDRFSAERPEGSISTLTIQRTEQRDSAMYRCASSLGVAGEETQYFGPGTRLLVL.

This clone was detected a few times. CDR3 loop: CASSIGGNTEAFF. The DNA for the CDR3 is TGTGCCAGTAGTATAGGGGGCAACACTGAAGCTTTCTTT. This rearrangement joins TRBV19 to TRBJ1-1, with D maybe TRBD1 (5 bases). Trimming left V 1 base short and J 2 bases short, with 5 bases between. Looked up from germline, CDR1 is LNHDA and CDR2 is SQIVND (reference sequence). The CDR3 spans 13 residues.

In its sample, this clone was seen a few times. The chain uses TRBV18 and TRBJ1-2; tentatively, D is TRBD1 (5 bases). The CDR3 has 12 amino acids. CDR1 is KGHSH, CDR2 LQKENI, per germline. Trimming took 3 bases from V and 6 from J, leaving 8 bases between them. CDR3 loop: CASSPQGDGYTF. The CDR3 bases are TGTGCCAGCTCACCCCAGGGCGATGGCTACACCTTC.

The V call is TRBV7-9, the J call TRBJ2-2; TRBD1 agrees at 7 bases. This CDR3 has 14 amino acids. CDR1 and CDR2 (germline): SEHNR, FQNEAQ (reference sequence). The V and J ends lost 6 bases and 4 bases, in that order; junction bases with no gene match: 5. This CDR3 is CASRKGGSTGELFF. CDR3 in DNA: TGTGCCAGCAGAAAAGGGGGCAGCACCGGGGAGCTGTTTTTT.

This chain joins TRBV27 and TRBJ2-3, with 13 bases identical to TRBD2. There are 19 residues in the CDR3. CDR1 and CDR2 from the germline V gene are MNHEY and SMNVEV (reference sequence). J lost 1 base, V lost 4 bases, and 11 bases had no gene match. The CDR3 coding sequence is TGTGCCAGCAGTTCCATCACCTTACTAGCGGGGGGGGGCACAGATACGCAGTATTTT. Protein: CASSSITLLAGGGTDTQYF.

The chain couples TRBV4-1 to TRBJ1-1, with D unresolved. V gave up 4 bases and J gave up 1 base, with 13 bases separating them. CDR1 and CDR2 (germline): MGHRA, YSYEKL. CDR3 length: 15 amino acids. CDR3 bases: TGCGCCAGCAGCCTAAATCGGGGAGAGAACACTGAAGCTTTCTTT. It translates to CASSLNRGENTEAFF.

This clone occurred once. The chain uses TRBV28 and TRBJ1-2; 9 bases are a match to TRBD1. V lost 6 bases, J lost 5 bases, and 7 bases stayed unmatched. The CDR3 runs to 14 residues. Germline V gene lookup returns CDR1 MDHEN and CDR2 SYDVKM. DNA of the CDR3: TGTGCCAGCAGAGGACAGGGGCGAGGTTATGGCTACACCTTC. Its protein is CASRGQGRGYGYTF.

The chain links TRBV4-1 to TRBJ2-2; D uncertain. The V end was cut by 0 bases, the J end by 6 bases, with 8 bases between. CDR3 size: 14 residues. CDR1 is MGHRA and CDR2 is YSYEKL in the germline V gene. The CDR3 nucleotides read TGCGCCAGCAGCCAAGATCGGAGTTCCGGGGAGCTGTTTTTT. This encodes CASSQDRSSGELFF.

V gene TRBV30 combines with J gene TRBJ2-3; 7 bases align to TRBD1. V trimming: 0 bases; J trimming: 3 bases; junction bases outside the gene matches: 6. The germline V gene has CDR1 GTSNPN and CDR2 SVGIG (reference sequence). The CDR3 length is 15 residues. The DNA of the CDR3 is TGTGCCTGGAGTGTACGAGGGGGCAGGACAGATACGCAGTATTTT. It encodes CAWSVRGGRTDTQYF.

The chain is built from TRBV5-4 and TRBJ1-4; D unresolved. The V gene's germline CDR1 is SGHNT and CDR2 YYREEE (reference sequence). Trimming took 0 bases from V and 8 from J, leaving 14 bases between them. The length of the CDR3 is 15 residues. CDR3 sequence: CASSLDGWRSEKLFF. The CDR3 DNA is TGTGCCAGCAGCTTGGATGGGTGGAGGAGCGAAAAACTGTTTTTT.

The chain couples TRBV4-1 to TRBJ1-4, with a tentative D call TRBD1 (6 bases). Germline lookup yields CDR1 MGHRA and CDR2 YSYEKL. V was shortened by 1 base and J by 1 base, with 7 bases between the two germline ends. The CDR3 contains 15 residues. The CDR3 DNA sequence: TGCGCCAGCAGCCAAGGGACAGTAACTAATGAAAAACTGTTTTTT. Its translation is CASSQGTVTNEKLFF.

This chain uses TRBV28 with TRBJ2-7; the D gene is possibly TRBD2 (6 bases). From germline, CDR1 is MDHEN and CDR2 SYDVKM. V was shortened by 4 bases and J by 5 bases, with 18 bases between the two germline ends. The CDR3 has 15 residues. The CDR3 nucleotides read TGTGCCAGCAGTTCCCTCCGGAGGGTTACCCACGAGCAGTACTTC. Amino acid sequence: CASSSLRRVTHEQYF.

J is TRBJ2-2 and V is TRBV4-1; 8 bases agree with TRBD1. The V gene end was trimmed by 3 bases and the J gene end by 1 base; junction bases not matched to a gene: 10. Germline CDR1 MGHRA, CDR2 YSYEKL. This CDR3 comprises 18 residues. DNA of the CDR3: TGCGCCAGCAGCCATCCCCCAGGGGGGACAGGGAACACCGGGGAGCTGTTTTTT. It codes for CASSHPPGGTGNTGELFF.

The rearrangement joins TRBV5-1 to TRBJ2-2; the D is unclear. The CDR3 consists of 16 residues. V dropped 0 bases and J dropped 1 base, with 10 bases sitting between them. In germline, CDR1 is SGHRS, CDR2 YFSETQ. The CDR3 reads CASSLGPEKNTGELFF. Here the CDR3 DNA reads TGCGCCAGCAGCTTGGGCCCGGAGAAGAACACCGGGGAGCTGTTTTTT.

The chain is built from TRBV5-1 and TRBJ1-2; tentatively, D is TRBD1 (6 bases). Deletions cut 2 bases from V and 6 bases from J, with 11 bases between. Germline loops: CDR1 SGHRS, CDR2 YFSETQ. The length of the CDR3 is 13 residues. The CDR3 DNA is TGCGCCAGCAGCTTTACACAGGGTGATGGCTACACCTTC. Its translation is CASSFTQGDGYTF. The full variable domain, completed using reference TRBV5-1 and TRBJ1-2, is KAGVTQTPRYLIKTRGQQVTLSCSPISGHRSVSWYQQTPGQGLQFLFEYFSETQRNKGNFPGRFSGRQFSNSRSEMNVSTLELGDSALYLCASSFTQGDGYTFGSGTRLTVV.

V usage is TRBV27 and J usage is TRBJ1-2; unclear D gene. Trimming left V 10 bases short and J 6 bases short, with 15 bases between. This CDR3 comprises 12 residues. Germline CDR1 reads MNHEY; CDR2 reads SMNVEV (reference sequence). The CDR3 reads CATRRGLNGYTF. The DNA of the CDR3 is TGTGCCACCCGGCGCGGGCTAAATGGCTACACCTTC.

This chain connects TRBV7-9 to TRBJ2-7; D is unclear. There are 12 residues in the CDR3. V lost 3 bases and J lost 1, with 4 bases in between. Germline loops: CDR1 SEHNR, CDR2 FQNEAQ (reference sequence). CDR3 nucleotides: TGTGCCAGCAGCTTGGAGTCCTACGAGCAGTACTTC. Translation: CASSLESYEQYF.

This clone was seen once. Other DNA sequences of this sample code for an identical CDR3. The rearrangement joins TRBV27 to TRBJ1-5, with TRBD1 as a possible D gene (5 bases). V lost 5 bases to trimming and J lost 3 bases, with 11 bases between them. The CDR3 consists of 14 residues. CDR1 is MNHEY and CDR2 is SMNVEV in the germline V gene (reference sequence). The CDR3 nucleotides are TGTGCCAGCAGTGCCACAGGTTTCAATCAGCCCCAGCATTTT. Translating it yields CASSATGFNQPQHF.

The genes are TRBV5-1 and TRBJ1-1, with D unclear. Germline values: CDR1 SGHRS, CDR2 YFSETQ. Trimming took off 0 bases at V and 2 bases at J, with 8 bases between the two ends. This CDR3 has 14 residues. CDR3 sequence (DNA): TGCGCCAGCAGCTTGGATACAGTAAACACTGAAGCTTTCTTT. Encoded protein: CASSLDTVNTEAFF.

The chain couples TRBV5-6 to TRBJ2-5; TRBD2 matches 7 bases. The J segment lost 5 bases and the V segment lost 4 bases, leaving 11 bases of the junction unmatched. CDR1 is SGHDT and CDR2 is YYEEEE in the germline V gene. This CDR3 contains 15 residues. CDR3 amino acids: CASSTWGGGRETQYF. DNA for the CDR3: TGTGCCAGCAGCACCTGGGGGGGAGGGCGGGAGACCCAGTACTTC.

CDR3 nucleotide sequence: TGCGCCAGCAGCCTGACTAGCGGGTCCTACGAGCAGTACTTC. Its translation: CASSLTSGSYEQYF. The V call is TRBV4-1, the J call TRBJ2-7; 10 bases agree with TRBD2. The CDR3 spans 14 residues. V was pared by 4 bases and J by 1 base, with 1 base of the junction left unmatched. Germline V gene data show CDR1 as MGHRA and CDR2 as YSYEKL.

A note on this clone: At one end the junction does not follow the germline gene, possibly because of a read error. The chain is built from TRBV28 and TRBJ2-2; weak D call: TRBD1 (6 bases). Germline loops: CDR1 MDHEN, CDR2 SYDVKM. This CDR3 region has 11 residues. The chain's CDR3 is CASSGRGGLFF. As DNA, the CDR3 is TGTGCCAGCAGCGGCCGAGGGGGGCTGTTTTTT.

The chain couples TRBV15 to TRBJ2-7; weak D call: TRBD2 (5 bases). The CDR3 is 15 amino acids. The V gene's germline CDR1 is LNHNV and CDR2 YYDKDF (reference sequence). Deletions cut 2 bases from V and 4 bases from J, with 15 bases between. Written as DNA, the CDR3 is TGTGCCACCAGCAGACCTCCTAAGGGAGAGTACGAGCAGTACTTC. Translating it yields CATSRPPKGEYEQYF.

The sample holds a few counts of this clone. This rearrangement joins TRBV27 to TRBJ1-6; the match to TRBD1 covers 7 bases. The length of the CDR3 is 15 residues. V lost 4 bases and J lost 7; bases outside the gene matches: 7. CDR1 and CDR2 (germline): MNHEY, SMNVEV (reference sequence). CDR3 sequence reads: CASSSRTGLNSPLHF. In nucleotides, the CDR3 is TGTGCCAGCAGTTCACGGACAGGACTAAATTCACCCCTCCACTTT.

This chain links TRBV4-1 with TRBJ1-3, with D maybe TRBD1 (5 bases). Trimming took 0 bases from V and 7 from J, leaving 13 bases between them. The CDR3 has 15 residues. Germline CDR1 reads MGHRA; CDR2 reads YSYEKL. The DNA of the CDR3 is TGCGCCAGCAGCCAAGAATGGAGGGGAAAGAACACCATATATTTT. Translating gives CASSQEWRGKNTIYF.

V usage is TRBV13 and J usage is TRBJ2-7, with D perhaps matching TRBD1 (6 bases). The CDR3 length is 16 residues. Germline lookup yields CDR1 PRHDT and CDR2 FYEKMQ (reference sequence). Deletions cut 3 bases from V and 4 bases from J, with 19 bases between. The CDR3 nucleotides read TGTGCCAGCAGCTTGAGTGGGGCAGGGGCTATGTACGAGCAGTACTTC. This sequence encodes CASSLSGAGAMYEQYF.

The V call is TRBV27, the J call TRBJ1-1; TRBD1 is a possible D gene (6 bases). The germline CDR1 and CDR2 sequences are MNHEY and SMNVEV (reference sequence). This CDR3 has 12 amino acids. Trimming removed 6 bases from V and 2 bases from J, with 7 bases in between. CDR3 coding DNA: TGTGCCAGCAGGGGGGCCAACACTGAAGCTTTCTTT. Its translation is CASRGANTEAFF.